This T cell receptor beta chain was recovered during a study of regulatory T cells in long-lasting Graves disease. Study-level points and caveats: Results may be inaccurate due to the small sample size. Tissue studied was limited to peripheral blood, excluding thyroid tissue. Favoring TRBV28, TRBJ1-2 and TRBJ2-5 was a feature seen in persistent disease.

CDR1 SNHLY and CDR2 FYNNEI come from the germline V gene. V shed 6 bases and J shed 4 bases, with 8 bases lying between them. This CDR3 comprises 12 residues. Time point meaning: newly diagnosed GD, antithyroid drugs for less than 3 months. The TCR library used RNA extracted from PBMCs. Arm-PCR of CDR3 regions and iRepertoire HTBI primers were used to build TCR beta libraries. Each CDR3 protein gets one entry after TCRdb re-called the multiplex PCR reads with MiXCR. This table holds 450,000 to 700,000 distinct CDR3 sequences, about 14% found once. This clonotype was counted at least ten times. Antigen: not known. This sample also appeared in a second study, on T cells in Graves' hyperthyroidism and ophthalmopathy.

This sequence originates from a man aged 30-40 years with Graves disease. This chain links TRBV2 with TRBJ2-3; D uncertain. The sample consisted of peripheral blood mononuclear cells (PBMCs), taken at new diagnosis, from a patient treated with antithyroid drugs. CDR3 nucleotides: TGTGCCAGCAGAGAACGTGCAGATACGCAGTATTTT. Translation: CASRERADTQYF.